This T cell receptor (beta chain) was profiled in a study of identical twins. TCRdb re-derived calls from the 5' RACE reads in MiXCR, one entry per CDR3 protein. The sample lists some 560,000 distinct CDR3 sequences; 9.6% were seen once. J gave up 9 bases and V 0 bases, and 4 bases lay outside the gene matches. In germline, CDR1 is SGHRS, CDR2 YFSETQ. This CDR3 is 16 amino acids long. This clonotype came up many times. The sample was also reused in another study, on yellow fever vaccine responses in identical twins.

The sequence came from a young woman in good health. The J gene is TRBJ2-1, the V gene TRBV5-1, with 15 bases lining up with TRBD2. The sequenced sample consisted of PBMCs. CDR3 coding DNA: TGCGCCAGCAGCTTGGGGGGACTAGCGGGAGGAACTGAGCAGTTCTTC. It codes for CASSLGGLAGGTEQFF.